This TCR beta chain appears in the sequencing data of a study of T cell responses to AZD1222 COVID-19 vaccine. As for the study in general: Some second doses came at about 4 weeks and others at about 12 weeks; these were pooled.

The CDR3 runs to 14 residues. Germline V gene sequence: CDR1 MDHEN, CDR2 SYDVKM. Trimming pared 5 bases from V and 0 bases from J, leaving 8 bases between. Assay: immunoSEQ multiplex PCR; the TCRdb copy retains only in-frame clones and omits some. The sample records about 140,000 clones, 85% to 95% being singletons. This receptor was obtained from an adult in good health. The sequencing used peripheral blood, collected on day 0 of AZD1222 vaccination. This chain uses TRBV28 with TRBJ1-3, with no clear D. CDR3 in amino acids: CASSLRVSGNTIYF. The DNA for the CDR3 is TGTGCCAGCAGTCTAAGGGTCTCTGGAAACACCATATATTTT.